This entry concerns a single TCR beta chain. Its specificity is not known. The data were taken from a study of breast tumors, draining lymph nodes, adjacent tissues. TCRdb analysed the multiplex PCR reads with MiXCR anew, one entry per CDR3 protein. The table records about 15,000 distinct CDR3 sequences, around 47% of them present only once. Regarding the study as a whole: Data fit most tumor T cells coming from lymph node, expanding in tumor. Tumor repertoires ranked between lymph nodes and nontumor tissue in diversity, with V and J gene preferences.

This CDR3 is built from 14 residues. Germline V lookup: CDR1 SQVTM, CDR2 ANQGSEA. J was trimmed by 4 bases and V by 3 bases; bases with no gene match: 7. The clonotype originates from a female donor with breast cancer. Some clones in this sample may be carry-over from other donors' samples. The sequenced material came from tumor-adjacent breast tissue. This chain joins TRBV29-1 and TRBJ2-3; 7 bases agree with TRBD1. The CDR3 DNA sequence: TGCAGCGTTGAGGACGACAGGGCCCCAGATACGCAGTATTTT. Protein: CSVEDDRAPDTQYF.